Listed here are 27 T cell receptor beta chains from one sample, sequenced in a study of shared clonotypes between healthy human individuals. The data were produced by immunoSEQ multiplex PCR, yet TCRdb's version contains in-frame clones alone and is incomplete. Seen here are over a million clones, roughly 96% observed once, and the top ten hold roughly 1.2%. Sequenced sample: naive CD4+ T cells sorted from blood. Subset noted: CD45RA+ positively selected. These receptors came from a man younger than 45 in good health.

The CDR3 sequence is CASSFRGTDYGYTF. The DNA for the CDR3 is TGCGCCAGCAGCTTTCGGGGAACGGACTATGGCTACACCTTC. V and J are TRBV5-1 and TRBJ1-2; D uncertain. Germline CDR1 reads SGHRS; CDR2 reads YFSETQ. With 2 bases removed from V and 3 bases from J, the gap between germline ends came to 11 bases. The CDR3 has 14 residues.

This clone came up once. The chain has TRBV6-1 and TRBJ1-2; the D gene is possibly TRBD1 (6 bases). The CDR3 totals 13 residues. V gave up 5 bases and J gave up 7 bases, with 14 bases separating them. Germline CDR1 reads MNHNS; CDR2 reads SASEGT. CDR3 in DNA: TGTGCCAGCAGTTCGACAGGTGGTGGTGGCTACACCTTC. The encoded protein is CASSSTGGGGYTF.

The V call is TRBV11-2, the J call TRBJ2-2; no clear D gene. The germline gives CDR1 SGHAT, CDR2 FQNNGV. The CDR3 extends over 14 amino acids. Between the trimmed V and J ends, which lost 5 bases and 0 bases, there was a span of 7 bases. The CDR3 here is CASSAQANTGELFF. The CDR3 DNA reads TGTGCCAGCAGCGCCCAAGCGAACACCGGGGAGCTGTTTTTT. The variable domain in full, completed from reference TRBV11-2 and TRBJ2-2, reads EAGVAQSPRYKIIEKRQSVAFWCNPISGHATLYWYQQILGQGPKLLIQFQNNGVVDDSQLPKDRFSAERLKGVDSTLKIQPAKLEDSAVYLCASSAQANTGELFFGEGSRLTVL.

This sequence joins TRBV5-1 and TRBJ2-2; 15 nucleotides align to TRBD2. J gave up 5 bases and V 4 bases, and 9 bases lay outside the gene matches. Germline V lookup: CDR1 SGHRS, CDR2 YFSETQ. The CDR3 has 18 amino acids. The CDR3 DNA reads TGCGCCAGCAGCACACGCGGACTAGCGGGAGGGCTTACCGGGGAGCTGTTTTTT. It translates to CASSTRGLAGGLTGELFF.

The rearrangement links TRBV14 to TRBJ2-1; D is perhaps TRBD2 (5 bases). Germline CDR1 is SGHDN and CDR2 is FVKESK. The CDR3 is 14 residues long. V lost 1 base and J 9 bases, leaving 13 bases between the germline ends. As DNA, the CDR3 is TGTGCCAGCAGCCAAGTCCGGGAACGGAGTGAGCAGTTCTTC. This encodes CASSQVRERSEQFF.

The chain couples TRBV5-5 to TRBJ2-5; 9 bases line up with TRBD1. After removal of 2 bases from V and 4 bases from J, the junction contained 12 bases not matched to a gene. This CDR3 has 17 amino acids. Germline V CDR1 and CDR2: SGHKS, YYEKEE (reference sequence). As DNA, the CDR3 is TGTGCCAGCAGCTTCGGACAGGGGTCGCCGTATGTAGAGACCCAGTACTTC. The encoded protein is CASSFGQGSPYVETQYF.

The rearrangement uses TRBV5-6 and TRBJ1-2; unclear D gene. The CDR3 covers 14 residues. Trimming pared 3 bases from V and 4 bases from J, leaving 13 bases between. Germline lookup yields CDR1 SGHDT and CDR2 YYEEEE. The CDR3 DNA follows: TGTGCCAGCAGCTCCCGGCCACCTGGCTATGGCTACACCTTC. It translates to CASSSRPPGYGYTF.

This chain connects TRBV29-1 to TRBJ2-7; TRBD2 matches 10 bases. Germline V gene sequence: CDR1 SQVTM, CDR2 ANQGSEA. The ends lost 4 bases at V and 1 base at J; junction bases unmatched: 4. CDR3 length: 14 amino acids. CDR3 sequence (DNA): TGCAGCGTTGGCCTGGGACTAGCGTCCTACGAGCAGTACTTC. Protein: CSVGLGLASYEQYF.

V is TRBV7-6 and J is TRBJ2-3; tentatively, D is TRBD1 (6 bases). The V and J ends lost 1 base and 1 base respectively, with 12 bases between them. This CDR3 region has 16 residues. CDR1 is SGHVS and CDR2 is FNYEAQ in the germline V gene. The CDR3 sequence is CASSLESPGGTDTQYF. Here the CDR3 DNA reads TGTGCCAGCAGCTTAGAATCCCCAGGGGGCACAGATACGCAGTATTTT.

In regard to this clone: In the same sample, other DNA sequences code for this CDR3. The rearrangement uses TRBV5-4 and TRBJ2-7, with TRBD2 matching 10 bases. This CDR3 spans 15 amino acids. Per the germline V gene, CDR1 is SGHNT and CDR2 is YYREEE (reference sequence). The trim removed 3 bases at V and 1 base at J, leaving 4 bases unmatched. Here the CDR3 reads CASSSRTSGSYEQYF. The CDR3 DNA reads TGTGCCAGCAGCTCGAGGACTAGCGGTTCCTACGAGCAGTACTTC.

V gene TRBV19 combines with J gene TRBJ2-5, with 10 bases fitting TRBD2. The CDR3 consists of 16 residues. The junction had 7 bases not matched to a gene; V was cut back by 2 bases and J by 4 bases. CDR1 is LNHDA and CDR2 is SQIVND in the germline V gene (reference sequence). The CDR3 region is CASSILAGVGGETQYF. CDR3 nucleotides: TGTGCCAGTAGTATACTAGCGGGAGTGGGGGGAGAGACCCAGTACTTC.

In its sample, this clone was seen once. The chain links TRBV5-1 to TRBJ2-5, with TRBD2 matching over 10 bases. The CDR3 spans 15 residues. The V and J ends lost 2 bases and 2 bases, in that order; junction bases with no gene match: 3. CDR1 is SGHRS, CDR2 YFSETQ, per germline. The CDR3 DNA sequence: TGCGCCAGCAGCTTAGCGGGAGGGCCACAAGAGACCCAGTACTTC. Translation: CASSLAGGPQETQYF. Full variable domain (rest looked up from reference TRBV5-1 and TRBJ2-5): KAGVTQTPRYLIKTRGQQVTLSCSPISGHRSVSWYQQTPGQGLQFLFEYFSETQRNKGNFPGRFSGRQFSNSRSEMNVSTLELGDSALYLCASSLAGGPQETQYFGPGTRLLVL.

The chain combines TRBV23-1 with TRBJ1-2; D call uncertain. TRBV23-1 is placed among ORFs of uncertain function. This CDR3 is 14 amino acids long. V was pared by 6 bases and J by 7 bases, with 18 bases between. The CDR3 is CASRLRSRRAGYTF. In DNA, the CDR3 is TGCGCCAGCAGATTGAGGAGTCGCCGGGCTGGCTACACCTTC.

Turning to this clone: A much larger clone lies one base from this, so it may be a read error. Here the CDR3 reads CASSVYEQYF. CDR3 in DNA: TGTGCCAGCAGTGTCTACGAGCAGTACTTC. This rearrangement joins TRBV27 to TRBJ2-7, with no clear D. In germline, CDR1 is MNHEY, CDR2 SMNVEV (reference sequence). The CDR3 extends over 10 amino acids. Between the trimmed V and J ends, which lost 5 bases and 3 bases, there was a span of 2 bases.

The rearrangement joins TRBV15 to TRBJ2-3; D tentatively fits TRBD1 or TRBD2 (5 bases each). V shed 4 bases and J shed 6 bases, with 20 bases lying between them. CDR1 and CDR2 from the germline V gene are LNHNV and YYDKDF (reference sequence). This CDR3 has 16 residues. CDR3: CATSKGTVLARDTQYF. The CDR3 DNA sequence: TGTGCCACCAGCAAAGGGACGGTCTTGGCTCGTGATACGCAGTATTTT.

The chain recombines TRBV7-6 with TRBJ2-3; 8 bases match TRBD1. Germline-derived CDR1 and CDR2 are SGHVS and FNYEAQ. The CDR3 covers 16 residues. V was pared by 0 bases and J by 3 bases, with 5 bases of the junction left unmatched. The CDR3 DNA reads as TGTGCCAGCAGCTTAGCCCCCAGGGGGCTAACAGATACGCAGTATTTT. Protein sequence: CASSLAPRGLTDTQYF.

The chain uses TRBV7-9 and TRBJ2-5, with D unresolved. This CDR3 region has 14 residues. Germline-derived CDR1 and CDR2 are SEHNR and FQNEAQ (reference sequence). The ends were cut back, 3 bases at V and 1 base at J, with 9 bases in the middle. CDR3 region: CASSFSLSQETQYF. In nucleotides, the CDR3 is TGTGCCAGCAGCTTTAGTCTGTCCCAAGAGACCCAGTACTTC.

J is TRBJ1-2 and V is TRBV19; D is possibly TRBD1 (6 bases). CDR1 is LNHDA and CDR2 is SQIVND in the germline V gene (reference sequence). This CDR3 region has 13 residues. Trimming shortened V by 4 bases and J by 7 bases, and 13 bases separated the two germline ends. The CDR3 nucleotides read TGTGCCAGTAGTAGCCGGGGGCATTTTGGCTACACCTTC. Its protein is CASSSRGHFGYTF.

This clone showed up just once. Compared with germline, one end of the junction differs, possibly owing to a read error. This chain links TRBV5-5 with TRBJ2-5, with a possible D match to TRBD2 (5 bases). This CDR3 is built from 17 residues. Germline-derived CDR1 and CDR2 are SGHKS and YYEKEE (reference sequence). As DNA, the CDR3 is TGTGCCAGCAGTTTGGGAGTCTCAGCCCGGGTTCAAGAGACCCAGTACTTC. Its protein product is CASSLGVSARVQETQYF.

The J gene is TRBJ2-1, the V gene TRBV15; 10 bases map to TRBD2. The trim removed 1 base at V and 7 bases at J, leaving 10 bases unmatched. The germline V gene has CDR1 LNHNV and CDR2 YYDKDF (reference sequence). This CDR3 has 17 amino acids. The CDR3 nucleotides are TGTGCCACCAGCAGAGCCCAACTAGCGGGAAGGGGGAATGAGCAGTTCTTC. The encoded protein is CATSRAQLAGRGNEQFF.

This chain uses TRBV29-1 with TRBJ2-7; no definite D call. CDR1 is SQVTM and CDR2 is ANQGSEA in the germline V gene. The CDR3 has 15 amino acids. V was clipped by 1 base and J by 1 base, with 14 bases between them. CDR3 DNA: TGCAGCGTTGAAGTAACCCTTCCCAGATCCTACGAGCAGTACTTC. Its translation is CSVEVTLPRSYEQYF.

J is TRBJ2-7 and V is TRBV10-3; 7 positions match TRBD2. Unmatched junction bases numbered 3, after V lost 10 bases and J lost 0 bases. The germline V gene has CDR1 ENHRY and CDR2 SYGVKD. This CDR3 region has 12 residues. The CDR3 DNA reads TGTGCCACCCAGCGGGACTCCTACGAGCAGTACTTC. Translated, it gives CATQRDSYEQYF.

This chain connects TRBV28 to TRBJ2-2; perhaps D is TRBD1 or TRBD2 (6 bases each). Per germline, CDR1 MDHEN and CDR2 SYDVKM. Trimming removed 8 bases from V and 2 bases from J, with 18 bases in between. CDR3 length: 16 amino acids. Here the CDR3 reads CASGGSGGENTGELFF. CDR3 in DNA: TGTGCCAGCGGAGGGTCCGGGGGCGAAAACACCGGGGAGCTGTTTTTT.

This clone came up once. J is TRBJ2-2 and V is TRBV6-5; 10 bases are a match to TRBD1. V was pared by 4 bases and J by 8 bases, with 7 bases of the junction left unmatched. This CDR3 contains 15 residues. The germline CDR1 and CDR2 sequences are MNHEY and SVGAGI. CDR3 protein: CASSWGTGARGELFF. In nucleotides, the CDR3 is TGTGCCAGCAGTTGGGGGACAGGGGCAAGGGGGGAGCTGTTTTTT.

The chain links TRBV15 to TRBJ2-3; D is ambiguous. CDR1 is LNHNV and CDR2 is YYDKDF in the germline V gene (reference sequence). CDR3 length: 12 residues. V was cut by 3 bases and J by 9 bases, with 10 bases left in between. CDR3 bases: TGTGCCACCAGCAGGGGTGTGAGGACGCAGTATTTT. This sequence encodes CATSRGVRTQYF.

The chain links TRBV7-9 to TRBJ2-7; D is uncertain. CDR3 length: 13 residues. Germline CDR1 and CDR2: SEHNR and FQNEAQ (reference sequence). The V end lost 5 bases, the J end lost 3 bases, and 11 bases lay between the germline ends. CDR3 nucleotides: TGTGCCAGCAGCCCATTTACAAACTACGAGCAGTACTTC. Amino acids: CASSPFTNYEQYF.

The chain is built from TRBV2 and TRBJ2-3, with 9 bases fitting TRBD1. The V gene's germline CDR1 is SNHLY and CDR2 FYNNEI. The CDR3 extends over 12 amino acids. Trimming took 9 bases from V and 4 from J; bases not matched to a gene: 2. CDR3 bases: TGTGCCAGGGGACAGGGCCCAGATACGCAGTATTTT. Its protein is CARGQGPDTQYF.